This entry concerns a single T cell receptor (beta chain). This clone was observed a few times. Its antigen is not yet known. It has no much larger one-base neighbor in the sample; base qualities were not kept. This specimen belongs to a study of T cells in lung cancer brain metastases (dated by TCRdb to the late 2010s). In terms of the full investigation: Most of the roughly 20 patients had a history of tobacco use, with a median of roughly 42 pack-years. Of the roughly 21 patients, around 17 received no interval therapy between resection of the primary and resection of the metastasis. Median interval between primary and brain metastasis specimen acquisition was about 350 days. The study compared TCR beta CDR3 repertoires of fully resected primary non-small cell lung cancers with those of paired brain metastases. A cohort of around 20 patients was included, from whom roughly 40 specimens were contributed, with one primary lung lesion and one brain metastasis obtained from each patient. A median age at first diagnosis of around 50 years was recorded for the patients, of whom about nine were male and some 12 were female. The average DNA integrity number was approximately 3.8 in both primary and metastatic specimens, and the two sites did not differ significantly.

Patients had resection for either synchronous oligometastatic disease or delayed recurrence of a solitary brain metastasis. To avoid including cancers other than NSCLC, any patient with a history of multiple malignancies was excluded. Tumor areas were macrodissected from roughly 5 deparaffinized 10 um unstained sections under guidance from marked H&E slides. All specimens were fixed in formalin and embedded in paraffin (FFPE). The AllPrep DNA/RNA FFPE Kit was used to extract genomic DNA. Clipping removes 2 bases from V and 2 bases from J, with 5 as the unmatched junction base count. The CDR3 holds 15 amino acids from the cysteine to the phenylalanine. The only DNA kept is the CDR3, 45 bases in frame from the first base. Looking up the germline V gene yields CDR1 LGHNA and CDR2 YNFKEQ. Each sample received between roughly 2.24 and 5.5 ug of genomic DNA as input, and paired samples received equal DNA input. TCR beta libraries were constructed with the immunoSEQ hsTCRbeta Kit, with multiplexed V and J gene primers used across two PCR steps. The pooled libraries, together with positive and negative controls, were sequenced on an Illumina MiSeq running a 100-cycle paired-end protocol. In the paper's pipeline: The immunoSEQ vendor processed the raw data into normalized, annotated TCR beta repertoire reports. Richness was defined as unique clones by nucleotide sequence, and total richness was extrapolated with the iChao1 and Efron-Thisted estimators. Paired lesions were characterized and compared using Pielou's evenness, Simpson's index, top-ten clone proportional abundance, and the Morisita overlap index. TCRdb's version of the immuneACCESS table is confined to in-frame rearrangements and falls short of the full clone set. An unresolved V gene accounts for under half of the shortfall where checked; the remainder is of unknown origin. The D gene and trimming were derived from the DNA, and the V and J assignments and clone size from that table. Within this sample are some 5,000 clones, with approximately 84% of them counted one time only. The ten largest make up 6.2% of the sample.

What the research found in general, with its limitations: DNA fragmentation in FFPE samples may have prevented retrieval of the complete infiltrating T cell repertoire. Compared with their paired primaries, brain metastases had significantly fewer unique productive clones (median around 1,400 versus 4,600). The ten most abundant clones made up a significantly larger repertoire fraction in brain metastases than primaries, suggesting clonal expansion. The study could not control for the effects of preoperative corticosteroids on T cell infiltration in brain metastases. Most clones were lesion-specific, with limited overlap between paired lesions (mean Morisita index about 0.25).

Source material: tumor tissue from a brain metastasis. The sample's cell subset or site label, decoded: paired resected brain metastasis. The chain joins TRBV4-2 to TRBJ2-7, with 8 bases aligning to TRBD1. The sequence derives from a man aged 45-65 years with non-small cell lung cancer that had spread to the brain. The nucleotide sequence is given as TGTGCCAGCAGCCAAATTGGACAGGGTACCTACGAGCAGTACTTC. This gives the protein CASSQIGQGTYEQYF.